This TCR beta chain was captured by sequencing in a study of blood T cells in healthy people across ages. Findings and caveats of the study: It was found that TCR beta diversity correlated strongly with the percentage of naive T cells.

Note on this clonotype: Its specificity is unknown.

Donor samples were obtained from healthy Caucasian individuals from Russia, aged roughly 6 to 95. A second about 6 to 11 cycle PCR used barcoded and J-beta primers. Every individual sample yielded 2.5 million or more paired-end reads (each containing CDR3). Each CDR3 protein is one row after TCRdb ran MiXCR on the 5' RACE reads. Of roughly 1.5 million distinct CDR3 sequences detected, roughly 43% appear once; the ten largest clones hold more than 4%. The CDR3 is 14 amino acids. From germline, CDR1 is SGHVS and CDR2 FNYEAQ. The V end was cut by 5 bases, the J end by 0 bases, with 8 bases between. V is TRBV7-6 and J is TRBJ1-3; the D is unclear. The sequenced material came from blood. The origin of this receptor is a woman aged 18-29 years in good health. CDR3 coding DNA: TGTGCCAGCAGCCCAAACAACTCTGGAAACACCATATATTTT. It encodes CASSPNNSGNTIYF. The full variable domain, its missing parts supplied by reference TRBV7-6 and TRBJ1-3, is GAGVSQSPRYKVTKRGQDVALRCDPISGHVSLYWYRQALGQGPEFLTYFNYEAQQDKSGLPNDRFSAERPEGSISTLTIQRTEQRDSAMYRCASSPNNSGNTIYFGEGSWLTVV.